Reported below is one TCR beta chain. Its antigen is not yet known. No base quality values were provided; no much bigger clone lies one nucleotide off. Whole blood was collected in K2EDTA tubes by collaborating institutions according to the institutions' own protocols. For TCRbeta analysis, collaborators shipped samples in one of three forms: frozen whole blood, isolated PBMCs, or DNA extracted from either of those sample types. Here V drops 3 bases and J drops 0 bases, and the junction holds 14 bases not matched to any gene. Spanning cysteine to phenylalanine, the CDR3 consists of 20 amino acids. Only the CDR3 portion is preserved as DNA: 60 bases, with reading frame beginning at the first base. Via the germline V gene (reference sequence), CDR1 is LNHDA and CDR2 SQIVND. This sample stems from a study of blood T cell repertoires in COVID-19 (dated by TCRdb to the early 2020s). Concerning the study at large: Samples from collaborators originated in the United States, Italy and Spain and spanned both the acute and convalescent phases of COVID-19. The material from the prospective study consisted of cDNA or gDNA derived from T cells, B-cell-depleted T cells, or PBMCs. The dataset comprised deeply sampled blood TCRbeta repertoires from subjects exposed to, actively infected with, or recovered from COVID-19. The repertoires were released in a freely available public database meant as a resource for research on the immune response to SARS-CoV-2. Samples were obtained from the ongoing ImmuneRACE study (first 160 participants) and from about 1,300 subjects provided by 6 global collaborators. A de-identified subject ID, COVID-19 status, age in years and sex were almost always included in the sample metadata. Where available, HLA class I and class II types were obtained from metadata supplied by the sample provider rather than from assay-based typing.

The paper as a whole reports these results and caveats: Clinical and demographic metadata were provided uncurated, with the amount varying by source and participant.

TCRbeta CDR3 regions were amplified from genomic DNA by means of the immunoSEQ Assay, a bias-controlled multiplex PCR. The paper's processing steps were these. The number of nucleated cells in each sample was estimated from the amplification of reference gene primers within the assay. To quantify the absolute abundance of each unique TCRbeta CDR3 rearrangement, sequence reads were collapsed and filtered. Productive Simpson clonality was computed per sample as the square root of Simpson's diversity index over productive rearrangements. The table was pulled from immuneACCESS by TCRdb, which kept in-frame rearrangements only. Such tables lose some clones; where checked, under half of the loss comes from unresolved V genes, and the rest has no known cause. From that table come the V and J calls and clone size; the DNA was used to work out D and trimming. This sample holds about 210,000 clones; less than 90% were observed only once. The ten most abundant clones make up 0.72% of the sample.

The clonotype was recovered from a man aged 40-49 years with acute or convalescent COVID-19. The chain is encoded by TRBV19 joined to TRBJ2-7; 13 central nucleotides agree with TRBD2. Sequenced: peripheral blood. The DNA sequence reads TGTGCCAGTAGTATGGTACCCGGGACTAGCGGGATCGGAGGCTCCTACGAGCAGTACTTC. Translated, this is CASSMVPGTSGIGGSYEQYF.